The T cell receptor beta chain described here comes from a study of blood T cells in healthy people across ages. The CDR3 is 17 residues long. From germline, CDR1 is DFQATT and CDR2 SNEGSKA (reference sequence). J was trimmed by 0 bases and V by 3 bases; bases with no gene match: 4. As regards this clonotype: Antigen: not known.

Study-wide results and caveats: Naive and antigen-experienced cells were not separated, limiting conclusive comparison. Calculation of diversity from one million T cells yielded estimates considered to be underestimates.

It was with a sample-barcoded 5' primer and a J-beta primer mix that a second PCR of roughly 7 to 12 cycles was run. Each of the cDNA molecules was tagged by a template-switch adaptor with 12 random nucleotides. TCRdb re-derived calls from the 5' RACE reads in MiXCR, one entry per CDR3 protein. Of hundreds of thousands of distinct CDR3 sequences listed, about 42% are singletons. Sequenced sample: blood. The chain carries TRBV20-1 and TRBJ2-6; 11 bases align to TRBD1. The TCR was taken from a man between 60 and 75 years old in good health. Written as DNA, the CDR3 is TGCAGTGCTAGGGCCGGGACAGGGGGCTCTGGGGCCAACGTCCTGACTTTC. Translation: CSARAGTGGSGANVLTF.